Each of the 13 T cell receptor beta chains below was sequenced from the same sample in a study of PD-1 blockade in classical Hodgkin lymphoma (dated by TCRdb to between 2020 and 2021). To prepare the library, the immunoSEQ multiplex PCR assay was applied. TCRdb took over this immuneACCESS table, retaining in-frame rearrangements with V and J assigned. Such tables are incomplete; in checked studies, under half of the missing clones stem from an unresolved V gene, and the remainder is unexplained. The sample contains just over 35,000 clones, roughly three quarters of them found a single time. The ten most abundant clones make up less than 15% of the sample. The sample's time point label, in plain terms: cycle 2 day 1 (C2D1) of nivolumab. Relapse after autologous stem cell transplantation had occurred in all trial patients, and cohorts A, B and C were distinguished by prior brentuximab vedotin exposure.

This specimen consisted of peripheral blood mononuclear cells (PBMCs), obtained before the second cycle of nivolumab. The receptors originated from a human donor with classical Hodgkin lymphoma.

The rearrangement joins TRBV18 to TRBJ2-3; no clear D. Trimming took off 0 bases at V and 2 bases at J, with 0 bases between the two ends. Germline CDR1 and CDR2: KGHSH and LQKENI. The CDR3 sequence is 12 residues long. The CDR3 here is CASSPPTDTQYF. CDR3 nucleotides: TGTGCCAGCTCACCACCCACAGATACGCAGTATTTT.

This chain links TRBV28 with TRBJ2-7; 11 bases agree with TRBD2. V shed 6 bases, J shed 3 bases, and the junction held 1 base outside the gene matches. Germline V gene data show CDR1 as MDHEN and CDR2 as SYDVKM. The CDR3 has 13 residues. CDR3 loop: CASRTSGSYEQYF. CDR3 in DNA: TGTGCCAGCAGAACTAGCGGGAGCTACGAGCAGTACTTC.

This sequence joins TRBV10-3 and TRBJ2-3; possibly TRBD2 for D (7 bases). The CDR3 extends over 15 amino acids. The germline gives CDR1 ENHRY, CDR2 SYGVKD. The V gene lost 2 bases and the J gene lost 5 bases, with 14 bases spanning the gap. Written as DNA, the CDR3 is TGTGCCATCAGTGAGAAGGGGGGGTTTATAGATACGCAGTATTTT. Protein product: CAISEKGGFIDTQYF.

This chain connects TRBV7-2 to TRBJ2-1, with 10 bases fitting TRBD2. CDR1 is SGHTA and CDR2 is FQGNSA in the germline V gene. The trim removed 1 base at V and 3 bases at J, leaving 3 bases unmatched. The CDR3 sequence is 16 residues long. The CDR3 region is CASSLVGTSVYNEQFF. As DNA, the CDR3 is TGTGCCAGCAGCTTAGTCGGGACTAGCGTCTACAATGAGCAGTTCTTC.

This chain joins TRBV7-8 and TRBJ2-7; 11 bases agree with TRBD2. Germline V gene lookup returns CDR1 SGHVS and CDR2 FQNEAQ. The CDR3 consists of 15 residues. Unmatched junction bases numbered 7, after V lost 5 bases and J lost 4 bases. CDR3 sequence: CASSPQTSGMYEQYF. In nucleotides, the CDR3 is TGTGCCAGCAGCCCACAGACTAGCGGGATGTACGAGCAGTACTTC.

This sequence joins TRBV6-6 and TRBJ2-1; no reliable D call. Germline V gives CDR1 MNHNY, CDR2 SVGAGI (reference sequence). V was cut by 5 bases and J by 6 bases, with 8 bases left in between. This CDR3 is 12 amino acids long. The CDR3 DNA reads as TGTGCCAGCAGTCCCCAGCTCAATGAGCAGTTCTTC. Its protein is CASSPQLNEQFF.

The chain carries TRBV5-4 and TRBJ2-2; D uncertain. Germline V gives CDR1 SGHNT, CDR2 YYREEE (reference sequence). This CDR3 has 17 amino acids. Trimming left V 4 bases short and J 5 bases short, with 21 bases between. For the CDR3, the DNA is TGTGCCAGCAGCCAGAGGAGCTCGGGTGTCGGAACCGGGGAGCTGTTTTTT. Encoded protein: CASSQRSSGVGTGELFF.

This clone was recorded a few times. V and J are TRBV7-2 and TRBJ2-2; the D is unclear. The germline V and J ends were trimmed by 1 base and 5 bases, with 5 bases remaining between them. Germline V gene sequence: CDR1 SGHTA, CDR2 FQGNSA. The CDR3 runs 13 residues. CDR3 DNA: TGTGCCAGCAGCTTAGGGGGAACCGGGGAGCTGTTTTTT. Residues: CASSLGGTGELFF.

The chain links TRBV7-9 to TRBJ1-1; 9 bases agree with TRBD1. This CDR3 comprises 15 residues. Germline values: CDR1 SEHNR, CDR2 FQNEAQ (reference sequence). J gave up 5 bases and V 5 bases, and 9 bases lay outside the gene matches. The CDR3 reads CASSPQGQGRTEAFF. The CDR3 DNA reads as TGTGCCAGCAGCCCCCAGGGACAGGGCAGAACTGAAGCTTTCTTT.

CDR3 residues: CASSQFGLEQFF. The CDR3 DNA reads as TGTGCCAGCTCACAGTTCGGACTCGAGCAGTTCTTC. The gene calls are TRBV18 and TRBJ2-1, with D possibly matching TRBD2 (5 bases). Between the trimmed V and J ends, which lost 4 bases and 10 bases, there was a span of 11 bases. The CDR3 is made up of 12 amino acids. Germline assignment: CDR1 KGHSH and CDR2 LQKENI.

The V gene is TRBV10-3, the J gene TRBJ1-2; 8 bases line up with TRBD1. The CDR3 totals 17 residues. Germline lookup yields CDR1 ENHRY and CDR2 SYGVKD. J gave up 9 bases and V 4 bases, and 19 bases lay outside the gene matches. CDR3 DNA: TGTGCCATCAGTGGACCCGACAGGGGAACAGAAGCTCAAAGCTACACCTTC. Translated: CAISGPDRGTEAQSYTF.

The chain carries TRBV6-6 and TRBJ1-2; D ambiguous. The CDR3 runs to 14 residues. Looked up from germline, CDR1 is MNHNY and CDR2 is SVGAGI (reference sequence). Trimming cost V 2 bases and J 8 bases, with 15 bases left between them. The CDR3: CASSYRPTTSGYTF. The CDR3 nucleotides read TGTGCCAGCAGTTACCGACCGACAACGTCCGGCTACACCTTC.

This clone was counted a few times. This rearrangement joins TRBV9 to TRBJ1-2; TRBD1 aligns across 10 bases. CDR3 length: 16 amino acids. Losses at the gene ends were 4 bases for V and 5 bases for J; bases not matched to a gene: 11. CDR1 and CDR2 (germline): SGDLS, YYNGEE. DNA of the CDR3: TGTGCCAGCAGCCTAGTGGGACAGGGGTTCGGATATGGCTACACCTTC. This encodes CASSLVGQGFGYGYTF. The full variable domain, its missing parts supplied by reference TRBV9 and TRBJ1-2, is DSGVTQTPKHLITATGQRVTLRCSPRSGDLSVYWYQQSLDQGLQFLIQYYNGEERAKGNILERFSAQQFPDLHSELNLSSLELGDSALYFCASSLVGQGFGYGYTFGSGTRLTVV.